A selection of T cell receptor beta chains follows, all from one sample in a study of T cell repertoires in cytomegalovirus infection. MiXCR, applied by TCRdb to the reads, yields one record per CDR3 protein. The table has around 540,000 distinct CDR3 sequences, roughly a third seen once. Antigens for these TCRs are unknown. The source was cultured PBMCs, collected from culture after CMV antigen stimulation. These receptors were collected from a human donor in good health (CMV status not recorded). Some clones in this sample may be carry-over from other donors' samples. Both conserved end residues are part of each CDR3. The D gene is left open where the match is weak. Clone sizes are given selectively: once, few, many, or a class where the clone is expanded.

size: -
D: -
V: TRBV7-2
J: TRBJ1-5
CDR3: CASSFQGPGEPQHF
DNA: TGTGCCAGCAGCTTTCAGGGCCCAGGGGAGCCCCAGCATTTT

size: -
D: -
V: TRBV3-1
J: TRBJ1-5
CDR3: CASIAGAGLGQPQHF
DNA: TGTGCCAGCATCGCAGGGGCAGGGTTGGGTCAGCCCCAGCATTTT

size: -
D: TRBD1
V: TRBV7-8
J: TRBJ1-1
CDR3: CASSVDRVGNTEAFF
DNA: TGTGCCAGCAGCGTCGACAGGGTTGGGAACACTGAAGCTTTCTTT

size: -
D: -
V: TRBV5-1
J: TRBJ1-2
CDR3: CASSLEAGYTNYGYTF
DNA: TGCGCCAGCAGCTTGGAGGCAGGGTATACTAACTATGGCTACACCTTC

size: many
D: -
V: TRBV20-1
J: TRBJ1-6
CDR3: CSARDSGNRGGNSPLHF
DNA: TGCAGTGCTAGAGATTCGGGGAATAGGGGAGGAAATTCACCCCTCCACTTT

size: -
D: -
V: TRBV20-1
J: TRBJ2-1
CDR3: CSAKGGDWFYEQFF
DNA: TGCAGTGCTAAGGGGGGGGACTGGTTCTATGAGCAGTTCTTC

size: -
D: -
V: TRBV12-3/TRBV12-4
J: TRBJ1-4
CDR3: CASNTLEAEKLFF
DNA: TGTGCCAGCAACACTTTGGAAGCTGAAAAACTGTTTTTT

size: -
D: -
V: TRBV7-2
J: TRBJ2-3
CDR3: CASSLRVSTDTQYF
DNA: TGTGCCAGCAGCTTGCGGGTGAGCACAGATACGCAGTATTTT

size: few
D: TRBD1
V: TRBV3-1
J: TRBJ1-6
CDR3: CASSHHRDRGSPLHF
DNA: TGTGCCAGCAGCCATCACCGGGACAGGGGTTCACCCCTCCACTTT

size: -
D: -
V: TRBV7-2
J: TRBJ2-3
CDR3: CASSLGESATDTQYF
DNA: TGTGCCAGCAGCTTAGGGGAATCGGCGACAGATACGCAGTATTTT

size: -
D: -
V: TRBV12-3/TRBV12-4
J: TRBJ1-1
CDR3: CASSYVPTEAFF
DNA: TGTGCCAGCAGTTATGTCCCCACTGAAGCTTTCTTT

size: -
D: -
V: TRBV5-6
J: TRBJ1-6
CDR3: CASSSGRLLAPLHF
DNA: TGTGCCAGCAGCTCGGGACGGCTTCTAGCGCCCCTCCACTTT

size: -
D: TRBD2
V: TRBV20-1
J: TRBJ2-3
CDR3: CSARLTSGASTQYF
DNA: TGCAGTGCTAGATTGACTAGCGGGGCATCTACGCAGTATTTT

size: few
D: -
V: TRBV28
J: TRBJ2-7
CDR3: CASTQPGDKSYEQYF
DNA: TGTGCCAGCACCCAGCCGGGGGACAAATCCTACGAGCAGTACTTC

size: -
D: -
V: TRBV2
J: TRBJ2-7
CDR3: CASSEGRGASYEQYF
DNA: TGTGCCAGCAGTGAAGGCCGGGGGGCTTCTTACGAGCAGTACTTC

size: -
D: TRBD1
V: TRBV24-1
J: TRBJ2-1
CDR3: CATSDPGQTLSSYNEQFF
DNA: TGTGCCACCAGTGATCCGGGACAGACTTTAAGCTCCTACAATGAGCAGTTCTTC